The clone carrying this T cell receptor beta chain appeared once. Its target is not known. Treatment specified: 15 to 20 received Ad26.COV2.S at low or high dose, single or two shots; about 5 received placebo; per-sample allocation not given. Day 63 after the first vaccine or placebo injection was the time point for sampling. This person who donated was an adult of 18-55 years in Boston. Repertoires were generated with immunoSEQ multiplex PCR, while TCRdb's copy carries only in-frame clones and drops some. This table has over 400,000 clones, roughly 88% appearing once. V lost 1 base and J 10 bases, leaving 24 bases between the germline ends. This CDR3 contains 17 residues. Germline V CDR1 and CDR2: LGHDT, YNNKEL (reference sequence). This record comes from a study of Ad26.COV2.S vaccination and SARS-CoV-2 variants. Findings of the study overall: People who got the vaccine or the placebo had similar non-spike TCR breadth.

The chain employs TRBV3-1 (or the pseudogene TRBV3-2) and TRBJ2-3, with a weak D call TRBD1 (6 bases). Sequencing used peripheral blood, obtained in a trial of Ad26.COV2.S vaccine versus placebo. The clonotype comes from a person aged 18-60 years who received the Ad26.COV2.S COVID-19 vaccine or a placebo. The CDR3 DNA follows: TGTGCCAGCAGCCAAGGAATACAGGGACCCCGGCGCGGTGCGCAGTATTTT. The encoded protein is CASSQGIQGPRRGAQYF.